The present T cell receptor (beta chain) was sequenced within a study of blood T cell repertoires in COVID-19. Study-level information: Sites in the United States, Italy and Spain provided acute and convalescent COVID-19 samples. PBMCs, B-cell-depleted T cells, or T cells were the source of the cDNA or gDNA that made up the material.

In the original workflow: Amplification of reference gene primers provided the estimated nucleated cell counts. TCRdb keeps only in-frame clones here, not all; method: immunoSEQ multiplex PCR. V, J and clone size are those of that table, while D and trimming were read from the DNA. Here the sample spans some 20,000 clones, around 86% being singletons. V lost 2 bases to trimming and J lost 5 bases; unmatched junction nucleotides: 5. CDR3 length equals 15 residues. CDR1 MNHEY and CDR2 SVGAGI come from the germline V gene. The rearrangement uses TRBV6-5 and TRBJ2-2; 7 nucleotides agree with TRBD2. This receptor was obtained from a human donor in a cohort sampled during active COVID-19. The sequencing sample was made of peripheral blood. DNA of the CDR3: TGTGCCAGCAGTTACGGCAGAGCGGGAACCGGGGAGCTGTTTTTT. This encodes CASSYGRAGTGELFF.